The 19 T cell receptor beta chains below were found in one sample sequenced in a study of blood T cells in healthy people across ages. Alongside a J-beta primer mix, a sample-barcoded 5' primer served in a second PCR lasting about 7 to 12 cycles. TCRdb re-called the 5' RACE reads with MiXCR, one entry per CDR3 protein. This table has under 1,000,000 distinct CDR3 sequences, less than 60% appearing once. Sequencing was performed on blood. These receptors were obtained from a man older than 75 in good health.

This clonotype was seen a handful of times. The chain recombines TRBV10-3 with TRBJ2-7, with 8 bases fitting TRBD2. There are 13 residues in the CDR3. CDR1 is ENHRY, CDR2 SYGVKD, per germline. The V gene end was trimmed by 8 bases and the J gene end by 5 bases; junction bases not matched to a gene: 8. The CDR3 loop reads CAIRLARGNEQYF. The DNA for the CDR3 is TGTGCCATCCGACTAGCGCGGGGGAACGAGCAGTACTTC.

This clonotype was observed at least ten times. The chain combines TRBV29-1 with TRBJ2-5, with D tentatively TRBD1 or TRBD2 (7 bases each). Per the germline V gene, CDR1 is SQVTM and CDR2 is ANQGSEA. CDR3 length equals 15 residues. V was shortened by 1 base and J by 5 bases, with 17 bases between the two germline ends. The CDR3 loop is CSVEGRGGGSETQYF. The CDR3 DNA sequence: TGCAGCGTTGAAGGCAGGGGGGGGGGTTCTGAGACCCAGTACTTC.

There are a few counts of this clonotype. The chain carries TRBV10-3 and TRBJ2-7; D is uncertain. CDR1 is ENHRY, CDR2 SYGVKD, per germline. V was cut by 10 bases and J by 5 bases, with 12 bases left in between. The CDR3 totals 11 residues. The DNA for the CDR3 is TGTGCCACCCGGCTGGCCCACGAGCAGTACTTC. Its protein is CATRLAHEQYF.

This rearrangement joins TRBV7-2 to TRBJ2-1; TRBD1 is a possible D gene (5 bases). The CDR3 runs 12 residues. Trimming cost V 5 bases and J 7 bases, with 9 bases left between them. The germline gives CDR1 SGHTA, CDR2 FQGNSA. The CDR3 nucleotides read TGTGCCAGCAGCCCTCGACAGAATGAGCAGTTCTTC. It yields the protein CASSPRQNEQFF.

The J gene is TRBJ2-1, the V gene TRBV20-1; possible D gene TRBD2, 6 bases. V was clipped by 3 bases and J by 4 bases, with 10 bases between them. The CDR3 length is 13 residues. The germline V gene encodes CDR1 DFQATT and CDR2 SNEGSKA (reference sequence). The CDR3 protein is CSASPSDYNEQFF. DNA for the CDR3: TGCAGTGCTAGCCCTAGCGATTACAATGAGCAGTTCTTC.

The rearrangement joins TRBV4-2 to TRBJ2-5; D is perhaps TRBD1 (6 bases). The CDR3 is 15 amino acids. V was shortened by 3 bases and J by 0 bases, with 11 bases between the two germline ends. Germline V CDR1 and CDR2: LGHNA, YNFKEQ. CDR3 protein: CASSQSGQYQETQYF. The CDR3 nucleotides are TGTGCCAGCAGCCAGTCTGGACAGTACCAAGAGACCCAGTACTTC.

This rearrangement joins TRBV18 to TRBJ2-1; D gene unclear. The DNA end is more similar to TRBJ2-7, so the J call may be wrong. The CDR3 contains 13 residues. Germline V lookup: CDR1 KGHSH, CDR2 LQKENI. The CDR3 region is CASSAGSYNEQYF. The CDR3 DNA reads as TGTGCCAGCTCAGCAGGATCCTACAATGAGCAGTACTTC.

The V call is TRBV5-1, the J call TRBJ2-5, with D possibly being TRBD2 (5 bases). Matching the DNA end better, TRBJ2-7 makes the J call doubtful. Germline CDR1 SGHRS, CDR2 YFSETQ. CDR3 size: 15 residues. For the CDR3, the DNA is TGCGCCAGCAGCTTGAAGCTGGCGGAGGACTACGAGCAGTACTTC. Protein product: CASSLKLAEDYEQYF.

The sample holds one count of this clonotype. The V call is TRBV6-2 or TRBV6-3, the J call TRBJ2-5; 9 bases agree with TRBD2. The J call is doubtful: the DNA matches TRBJ2-1 better. The CDR3 covers 18 residues. Germline values: CDR1 MNHEY, CDR2 SVGEGT. CDR3 loop: CASSYELRAGGLRETQFF. The DNA for the CDR3 is TGTGCCAGCAGTTACGAACTGCGAGCGGGAGGTTTGAGGGAGACCCAGTTCTTC.

This clonotype was seen more than once but under ten times. The chain combines TRBV10-3 with TRBJ2-7, with D maybe TRBD1 (6 bases). Looked up from germline, CDR1 is ENHRY and CDR2 is SYGVKD. The CDR3 extends over 15 amino acids. Deletions cut 0 bases from V and 3 bases from J, with 12 bases between. The chain's CDR3 is CAISESKGDHYEQYF. The CDR3 DNA sequence: TGTGCCATCAGTGAGTCAAAGGGGGATCACTACGAGCAGTACTTC.

J is TRBJ1-2 and V is TRBV12-3 or TRBV12-4, with 10 bases matching TRBD1. V was clipped by 5 bases and J by 8 bases; unmatched bases: 5. The CDR3 length is 13 residues. The CDR3 here is CASSATGGLGYTF. For the CDR3, the DNA is TGTGCCAGCAGTGCGACAGGGGGCCTCGGCTACACCTTC.

This clonotype appeared a few times. The gene calls are TRBV5-6 and TRBJ2-3; 9 bases are a match to TRBD2. Unmatched junction bases numbered 4, after V lost 0 bases and J lost 2 bases. The CDR3 length is 16 residues. CDR1 is SGHDT and CDR2 is YYEEEE in the germline V gene. CDR3 bases: TGTGCCAGCAGCTTGGACTCTAGCGGGGTCACAGATACGCAGTATTTT. Translation: CASSLDSSGVTDTQYF. The full variable domain, its missing parts supplied by reference TRBV5-6 and TRBJ2-3, is DAGVTQSPTHLIKTRGQQVTLRCSPKSGHDTVSWYQQALGQGPQFIFQYYEEEERQRGNFPDRFSGHQFPNYSSELNVNALLLGDSALYLCASSLDSSGVTDTQYFGPGTRLTVL.

The chain carries TRBV7-3 and TRBJ2-5, with a possible D match to TRBD1 (5 bases). The germline V gene has CDR1 SGHTA and CDR2 FQGTGA. V was trimmed by 2 bases and J by 4 bases, leaving 11 bases between them. This CDR3 comprises 14 residues. The CDR3 here is CASSLAGFGETQYF. In DNA, the CDR3 is TGTGCCAGCAGCTTAGCAGGGTTTGGAGAGACCCAGTACTTC.

CDR3 residues: CASSLLGGSETQYF. CDR3 nucleotide sequence: TGTGCCAGCAGCTTATTGGGGGGCTCAGAGACCCAGTACTTC. The V gene is TRBV11-2, the J gene TRBJ2-5; D tentatively fits TRBD1 or TRBD2 (6 bases each). CDR1 and CDR2 (germline): SGHAT, FQNNGV. Trimming removed 2 bases from V and 4 bases from J, with 11 bases in between. This CDR3 is built from 14 residues.

The chain employs TRBV3-1 and TRBJ2-5; 9 bases line up with TRBD1. Looked up from germline, CDR1 is LGHDT and CDR2 is YNNKEL (reference sequence). CDR3 length equals 14 residues. V was clipped by 0 bases and J by 7 bases; unmatched bases: 3. CDR3 DNA sequence: TGTGCCAGCAGCCAAGAGGGACAGGGTCGGACCCAGTACTTC. Protein sequence: CASSQEGQGRTQYF.

This clonotype was counted only a few times. The chain links TRBV6-1 to TRBJ1-5; D unresolved. CDR1 is MNHNS, CDR2 SASEGT, per germline. The length of the CDR3 is 15 residues. The V end lost 6 bases, the J end lost 3 bases, and 15 bases lay between the germline ends. In nucleotides, the CDR3 is TGTGCCAGCAGGGAGAACCTTAGGGACAATCAGCCCCAGCATTTT. Encoded protein: CASRENLRDNQPQHF.

This chain links TRBV14 with TRBJ2-6, with 7 nucleotides matching TRBD1. The J segment lost 1 base and the V segment lost 4 bases, leaving 7 bases of the junction unmatched. Germline assignment: CDR1 SGHDN and CDR2 FVKESK. The CDR3 has 17 amino acids. CDR3 sequence: CASSRGQTFSGANVLTF. DNA of the CDR3: TGTGCCAGCAGCCGGGGACAGACTTTTTCTGGGGCCAACGTCCTGACTTTC.

Regarding this clonotype: A read error may explain this, as a much larger clone is one base away. The J gene is TRBJ2-1, the V gene TRBV24-1; D is undetermined. The DNA end is more similar to TRBJ2-7, so the J call may be wrong. Germline CDR1 KGHDR, CDR2 SFDVKD. The CDR3 loop spans 13 amino acids. CDR3 coding DNA: TGTGCCACCAGTACCGAAGCCTACAATGAGCAGTACTTC. The encoded protein is CATSTEAYNEQYF.

This clonotype has more than one count but fewer than ten. The chain has TRBV29-1 and TRBJ2-7, with 8 bases lining up with TRBD2. The CDR3 totals 15 residues. CDR1 and CDR2 from the germline V gene are SQVTM and ANQGSEA. Trimming at V came to 5 bases and at J to 2 bases, leaving 11 bases not matched to a gene. The CDR3 bases are TGCAGCGTTAAGGGGTATAGCGGGATCCCCTACGAGCAGTACTTC. It yields the protein CSVKGYSGIPYEQYF.